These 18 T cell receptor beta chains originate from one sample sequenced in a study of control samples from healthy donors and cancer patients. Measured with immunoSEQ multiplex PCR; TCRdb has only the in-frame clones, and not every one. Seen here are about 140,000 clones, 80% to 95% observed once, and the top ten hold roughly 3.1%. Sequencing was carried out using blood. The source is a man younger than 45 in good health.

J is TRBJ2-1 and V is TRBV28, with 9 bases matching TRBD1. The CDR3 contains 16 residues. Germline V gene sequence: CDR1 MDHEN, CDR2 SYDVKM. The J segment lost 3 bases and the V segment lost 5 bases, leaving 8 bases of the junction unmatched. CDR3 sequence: CASSLKGQGRYNEQFF. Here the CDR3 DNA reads TGTGCCAGCAGTCTCAAGGGACAGGGACGCTACAATGAGCAGTTCTTC.

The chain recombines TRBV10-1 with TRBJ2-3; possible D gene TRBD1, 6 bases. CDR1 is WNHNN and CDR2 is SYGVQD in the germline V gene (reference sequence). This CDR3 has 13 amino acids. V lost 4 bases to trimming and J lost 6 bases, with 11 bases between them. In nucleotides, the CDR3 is TGCGCCAGCAGTGGGGGGCTCACGGATACGCAGTATTTT. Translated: CASSGGLTDTQYF.

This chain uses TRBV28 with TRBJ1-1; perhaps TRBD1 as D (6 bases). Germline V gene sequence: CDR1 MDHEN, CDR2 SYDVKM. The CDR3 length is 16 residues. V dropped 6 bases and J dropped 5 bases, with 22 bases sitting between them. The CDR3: CASSRIGRGGGTEAFF. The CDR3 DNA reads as TGTGCCAGCAGCCGTATCGGCCGGGGAGGGGGTACTGAAGCTTTCTTT. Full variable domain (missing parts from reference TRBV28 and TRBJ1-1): DVKVTQSSRYLVKRTGEKVFLECVQDMDHENMFWYRQDPGLGLRLIYFSYDVKMKEKGDIPEGYSVSREKKERFSLILESASTNQTSMYLCASSRIGRGGGTEAFFGQGTRLTVV.

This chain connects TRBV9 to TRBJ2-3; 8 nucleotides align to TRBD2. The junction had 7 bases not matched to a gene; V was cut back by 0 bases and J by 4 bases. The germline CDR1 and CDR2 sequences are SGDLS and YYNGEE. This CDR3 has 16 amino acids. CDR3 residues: CASSVAPGGASDTQYF. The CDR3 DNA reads TGTGCCAGCAGCGTAGCTCCCGGGGGGGCATCAGATACGCAGTATTTT.

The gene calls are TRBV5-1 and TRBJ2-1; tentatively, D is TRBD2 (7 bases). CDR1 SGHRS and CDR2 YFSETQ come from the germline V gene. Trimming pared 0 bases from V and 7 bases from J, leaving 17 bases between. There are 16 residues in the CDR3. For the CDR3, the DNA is TGCGCCAGCAGCTTGGTGGGGAGGGGGGTTGAGAATGAGCAGTTCTTC. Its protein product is CASSLVGRGVENEQFF.

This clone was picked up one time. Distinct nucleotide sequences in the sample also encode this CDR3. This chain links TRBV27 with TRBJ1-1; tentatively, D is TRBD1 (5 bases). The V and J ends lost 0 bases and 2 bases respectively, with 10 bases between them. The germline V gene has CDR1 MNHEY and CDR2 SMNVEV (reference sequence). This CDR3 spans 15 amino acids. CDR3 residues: CASSLSLGANTEAFF. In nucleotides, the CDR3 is TGTGCCAGCAGTTTATCACTCGGGGCCAACACTGAAGCTTTCTTT.

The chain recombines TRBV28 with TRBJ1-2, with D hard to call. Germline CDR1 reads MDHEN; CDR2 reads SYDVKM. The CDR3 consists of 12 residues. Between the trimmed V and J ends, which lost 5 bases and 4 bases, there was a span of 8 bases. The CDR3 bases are TGTGCCAGCAGTCCTCAGAGCTATGGCTACACCTTC. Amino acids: CASSPQSYGYTF.

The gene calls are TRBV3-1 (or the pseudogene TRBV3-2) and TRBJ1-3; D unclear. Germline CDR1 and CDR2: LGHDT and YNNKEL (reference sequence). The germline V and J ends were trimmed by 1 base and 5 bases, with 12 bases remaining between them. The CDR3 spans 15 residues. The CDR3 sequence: CASSQGKGGRNTIYF. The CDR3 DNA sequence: TGTGCCAGCAGCCAAGGAAAGGGTGGAAGAAACACCATATATTTT.

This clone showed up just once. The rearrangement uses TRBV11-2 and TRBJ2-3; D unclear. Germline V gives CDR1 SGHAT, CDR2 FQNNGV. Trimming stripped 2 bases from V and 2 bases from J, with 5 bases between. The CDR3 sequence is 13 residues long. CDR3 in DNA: TGTGCCAGCAGCTTATGGGCCACAGATACGCAGTATTTT. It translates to CASSLWATDTQYF.

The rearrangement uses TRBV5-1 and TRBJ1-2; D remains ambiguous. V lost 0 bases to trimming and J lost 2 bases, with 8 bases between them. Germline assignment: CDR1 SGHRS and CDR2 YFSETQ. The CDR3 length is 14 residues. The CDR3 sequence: CASSLGPENYGYTF. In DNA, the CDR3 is TGCGCCAGCAGCTTGGGGCCAGAAAACTATGGCTACACCTTC.

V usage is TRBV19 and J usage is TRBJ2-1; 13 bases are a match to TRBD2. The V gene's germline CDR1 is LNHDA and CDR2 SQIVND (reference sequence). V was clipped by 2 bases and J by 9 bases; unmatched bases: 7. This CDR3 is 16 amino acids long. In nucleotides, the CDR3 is TGTGCCAGTAGTATACCCCTACTAGCGGGGGGGCGTGAGCAGTTCTTC. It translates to CASSIPLLAGGREQFF.

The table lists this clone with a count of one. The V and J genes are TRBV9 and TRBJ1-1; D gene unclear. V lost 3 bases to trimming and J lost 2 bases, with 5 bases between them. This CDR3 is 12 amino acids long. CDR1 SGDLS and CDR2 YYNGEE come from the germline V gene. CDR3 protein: CASSALNTEAFF. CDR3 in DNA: TGTGCCAGCAGCGCCCTTAACACTGAAGCTTTCTTT.

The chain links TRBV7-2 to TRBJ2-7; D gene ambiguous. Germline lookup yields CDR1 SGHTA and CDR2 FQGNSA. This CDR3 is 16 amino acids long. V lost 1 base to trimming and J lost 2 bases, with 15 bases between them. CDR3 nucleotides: TGTGCCAGCAGCTTAGTTCGGGCGCCCTCCCCCTACGAGCAGTACTTC. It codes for CASSLVRAPSPYEQYF.

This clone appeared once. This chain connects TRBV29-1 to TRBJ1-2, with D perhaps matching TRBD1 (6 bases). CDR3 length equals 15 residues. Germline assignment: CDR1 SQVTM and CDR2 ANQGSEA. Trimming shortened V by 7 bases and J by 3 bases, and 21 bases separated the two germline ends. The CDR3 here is CSGLNPQGLDYGYTF. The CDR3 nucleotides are TGCAGCGGCCTGAACCCCCAGGGGCTTGACTATGGCTACACCTTC.

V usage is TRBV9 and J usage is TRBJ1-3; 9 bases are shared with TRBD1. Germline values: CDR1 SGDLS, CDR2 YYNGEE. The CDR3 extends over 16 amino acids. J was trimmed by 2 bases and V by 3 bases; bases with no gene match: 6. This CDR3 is CASSERQGGAGNTIYF. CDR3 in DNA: TGTGCCAGCAGCGAGAGACAGGGGGGTGCTGGAAACACCATATATTTT.

In DNA form, the CDR3 reads TGTGCCAGCAGCTCCCGGACTAGACAGTACAATACCTACAATGAGCAGTTCTTC. Translating it yields CASSSRTRQYNTYNEQFF. The rearrangement joins TRBV7-3 to TRBJ2-1, with 7 bases fitting TRBD2. Germline V lookup: CDR1 SGHTA, CDR2 FQGTGA. J was trimmed by 2 bases and V by 4 bases; bases with no gene match: 14. The CDR3 is made up of 18 amino acids.

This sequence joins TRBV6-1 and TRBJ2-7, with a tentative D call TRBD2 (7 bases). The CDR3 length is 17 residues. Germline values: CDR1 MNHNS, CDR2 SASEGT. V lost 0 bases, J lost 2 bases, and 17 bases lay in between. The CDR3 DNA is TGTGCCAGCAGTGAAGCGGGAGGGGGGTTTCAGCCCTACGAGCAGTACTTC. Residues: CASSEAGGGFQPYEQYF.

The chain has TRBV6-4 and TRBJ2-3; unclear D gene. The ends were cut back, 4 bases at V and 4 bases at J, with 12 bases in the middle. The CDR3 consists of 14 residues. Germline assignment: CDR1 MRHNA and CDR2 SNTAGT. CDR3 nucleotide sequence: TGTGCCAGCAGTGTCGGTCCGGTCTCAGATACGCAGTATTTT. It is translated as CASSVGPVSDTQYF.